This TCR beta chain was obtained from a study of beta chain features in type 1 diabetes. Regarding the study as a whole: Type 1 diabetes patients had TCRB CDR3s that were shorter (moderately but significantly so) in all four CD4+ subsets.

Trimming removed 1 base from V and 0 bases from J, with 10 bases in between. This CDR3 comprises 16 residues. CDR1 is KGHSH, CDR2 LQKENI, per germline. As regards this clone: Its antigen is not known.

It was via CD45RO/CCR7/CD25/CD127/CD95/CD27 that CD4+ naive, central memory, regulatory and stem cell-like memory cells were sorted. Reverse transcription of all isolated RNA meant that expressed TCRB transcripts were sequenced. Generated by immunoSEQ multiplex PCR, the TCRdb table keeps only in-frame clones and is missing some. The sample carries hundreds of thousands of clones, roughly 13% recorded once. This sequence was found in a man between 18 and 29 years old with type 1 diabetes. Specimen: naive CD4+ T cells from blood. The chain carries TRBV18 and TRBJ2-1; D gene uncertain. CDR3 DNA sequence: TGTGCCAGCTCACCACAAGTCAGGAGCTCCTACAATGAGCAGTTCTTC. Translating gives CASSPQVRSSYNEQFF.